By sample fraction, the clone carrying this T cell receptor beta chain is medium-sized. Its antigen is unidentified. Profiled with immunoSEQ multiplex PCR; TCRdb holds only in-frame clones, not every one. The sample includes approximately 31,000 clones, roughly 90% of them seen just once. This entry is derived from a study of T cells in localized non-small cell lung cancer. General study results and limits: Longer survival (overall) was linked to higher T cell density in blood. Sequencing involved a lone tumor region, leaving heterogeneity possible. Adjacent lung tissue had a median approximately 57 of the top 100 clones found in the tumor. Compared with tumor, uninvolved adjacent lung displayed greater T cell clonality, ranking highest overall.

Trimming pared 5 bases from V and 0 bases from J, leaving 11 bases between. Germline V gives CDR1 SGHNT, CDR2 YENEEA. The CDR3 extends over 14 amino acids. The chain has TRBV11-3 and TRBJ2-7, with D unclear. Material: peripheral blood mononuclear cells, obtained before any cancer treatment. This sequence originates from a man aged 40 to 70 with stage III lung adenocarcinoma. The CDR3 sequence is CASSPGPGSYEQYF. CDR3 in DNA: TGTGCCAGCAGCCCCGGACCGGGCTCCTACGAGCAGTACTTC.